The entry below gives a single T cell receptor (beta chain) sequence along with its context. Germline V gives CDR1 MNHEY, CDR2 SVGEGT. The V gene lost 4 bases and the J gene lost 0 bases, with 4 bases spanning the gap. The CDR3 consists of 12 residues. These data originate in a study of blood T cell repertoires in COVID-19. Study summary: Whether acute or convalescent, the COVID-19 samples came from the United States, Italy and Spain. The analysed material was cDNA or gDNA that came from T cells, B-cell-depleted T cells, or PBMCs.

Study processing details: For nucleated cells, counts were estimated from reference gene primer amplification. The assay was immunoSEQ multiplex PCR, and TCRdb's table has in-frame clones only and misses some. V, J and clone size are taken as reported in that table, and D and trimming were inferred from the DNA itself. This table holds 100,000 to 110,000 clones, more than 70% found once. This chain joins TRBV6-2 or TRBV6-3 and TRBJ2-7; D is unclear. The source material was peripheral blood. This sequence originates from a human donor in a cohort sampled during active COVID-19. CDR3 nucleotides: TGTGCCAGCAGTTCAGTCTCCTACGAGCAGTACTTC. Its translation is CASSSVSYEQYF.